Listed below are T cell receptor beta chains from one sample, sequenced in a study of identical twins. TCRdb ran MiXCR on the 5' RACE reads and lists one entry per CDR3 protein. The sample records around 570,000 distinct CDR3 sequences, 9% to 10% being singletons. These data were also filed under a second study, of yellow fever vaccine responses in identical twins.

Sequencing was done on a sample of PBMCs. The receptors shown here come from a woman in her late teens or twenties in good health. CDR3s include the opening cysteine and the closing phenylalanine or tryptophan. Some rows have no size entry. The others give once, few or many, or a class for an expanded clone.

V gene	clone size	J gene	CDR3 length	CDR3 protein
TRBV11-2	-	TRBJ2-5	14	CASSLAQGYETQYF
TRBV15	few	TRBJ2-7	16	CATSRDPTGGSYEQYF
TRBV6-2/TRBV6-3	-	TRBJ2-5	16	CASSYYPGLYPETQYF
TRBV21-1	-	TRBJ2-1	15	CASSKKGVKGDEQFF
TRBV9	many	TRBJ2-1	11	CASSVGREQFF
TRBV20-1	many	TRBJ2-1	14	CSARGRVAYNEQFF
TRBV20-1	few	TRBJ2-2	13	CSTKNANTGELFF
TRBV7-2	-	TRBJ2-3	15	CASSRGTVRTDTQYF
TRBV18	-	TRBJ2-1	12	CASSWVGGEQFF
TRBV7-2	many	TRBJ1-2	15	CASSSLTGGAGGYTF
TRBV20-1	many	TRBJ2-2	12	CSAGRNTGELFF
TRBV28	-	TRBJ1-1	14	CASLEGPLNTEAFF
TRBV18	-	TRBJ2-1	18	CASSQITVGAGAYNEQFF
TRBV5-1	few	TRBJ2-5	14	CASSISGSQETQYF